A single sample is the source of the 21 T cell receptor beta chains below, sequenced in a study of control samples from healthy donors and cancer patients. Assay: immunoSEQ multiplex PCR; the TCRdb copy retains only in-frame clones and omits some. The repertoire consists of about 86,000 clones, with over 90% occurring once and the leading ten covering nearly 1.5%. Sequenced sample: blood. Receptors were obtained from a woman aged 25 to 39 in good health.

The genes are TRBV19 and TRBJ1-2, with TRBD1 matching 7 bases. Trimming took 4 bases from V and 6 from J; bases not matched to a gene: 5. The germline CDR1 and CDR2 sequences are LNHDA and SQIVND (reference sequence). CDR3 size: 13 residues. The CDR3 nucleotides read TGTGCCAGTAGTAAAGACAGGGAGCATGGCTACACCTTC. This codes for CASSKDREHGYTF.

V and J are TRBV24-1 and TRBJ2-1, with 7 bases matching TRBD2. The V gene's germline CDR1 is KGHDR and CDR2 SFDVKD. The J segment lost 8 bases and the V segment lost 4 bases, leaving 4 bases of the junction unmatched. The CDR3 totals 13 residues. CDR3 residues: CATSEAGRDEQFF. DNA of the CDR3: TGTGCCACCAGTGAAGCGGGACGGGATGAGCAGTTCTTC.

A few counts support this clone. This chain joins TRBV4-1 and TRBJ2-1, with 7 bases that match TRBD2. CDR1 is MGHRA and CDR2 is YSYEKL in the germline V gene. V gave up 0 bases and J gave up 5 bases; unmatched junction bases: 10. CDR3 length: 17 amino acids. CDR3 region: CASSQDGRGGGHNEQFF. As DNA, the CDR3 is TGCGCCAGCAGCCAAGACGGGCGCGGCGGGGGTCACAATGAGCAGTTCTTC.

The CDR3 nucleotides are TGTGCCAGCGCCACAGGGGTTACTGAAGCTTTCTTT. It translates to CASATGVTEAFF. The genes are TRBV6-6 and TRBJ1-1; 7 nucleotides align to TRBD1. The CDR3 sequence is 12 residues long. Germline CDR1 is MNHNY and CDR2 is SVGAGI (reference sequence). Trimming cost V 8 bases and J 5 bases; bases outside gene matches: 5.

The gene calls are TRBV7-9 and TRBJ2-7; 7 bases line up with TRBD2. CDR3 length: 16 residues. Germline CDR1 is SEHNR and CDR2 is FQNEAQ (reference sequence). V trimming: 5 bases; J trimming: 7 bases; junction bases outside the gene matches: 17. This chain's CDR3 is CASSPSGLGGSGEQYF. CDR3 coding DNA: TGTGCCAGCAGCCCTAGCGGCTTAGGAGGGTCGGGGGAGCAGTACTTC.

The chain has TRBV18 and TRBJ1-5, with D unresolved. CDR3 length equals 13 residues. V shed 6 bases and J shed 6 bases, with 12 bases lying between them. CDR1 KGHSH and CDR2 LQKENI come from the germline V gene. This CDR3 is CASSLLGGQPQHF. CDR3 coding DNA: TGTGCCAGCTCCTTACTCGGCGGTCAGCCCCAGCATTTT.

V usage is TRBV30 and J usage is TRBJ1-6; D is undetermined. Deletions cut 5 bases from V and 7 bases from J, with 9 bases between. Germline lookup yields CDR1 GTSNPN and CDR2 SVGIG (reference sequence). This CDR3 has 12 residues. The CDR3 here is CAWGRSNSPLHF. Written as DNA, the CDR3 is TGTGCCTGGGGACGATCAAATTCACCCCTCCACTTT.

This clone was recorded once. CDR3: CASRNDPGANNSPLHF. The CDR3 coding sequence is TGTGCCAGCAGAAACGACCCAGGAGCCAATAATTCACCCCTCCACTTT. This sequence joins TRBV2 and TRBJ1-6; D unresolved. Looked up from germline, CDR1 is SNHLY and CDR2 is FYNNEI. The V end was cut by 6 bases, the J end by 5 bases, with 17 bases between. This CDR3 is built from 16 residues.

The chain couples TRBV19 to TRBJ1-5, with a tentative D call TRBD1 (5 bases). CDR1 LNHDA and CDR2 SQIVND come from the germline V gene (reference sequence). The V end lost 3 bases, the J end lost 7 bases, and 22 bases lay between the germline ends. This CDR3 contains 17 residues. CDR3 residues: CASSIIPPGLEVQPQHF. CDR3 nucleotide sequence: TGTGCCAGTAGTATTATCCCACCGGGACTGGAGGTCCAGCCCCAGCATTTT.

The chain has TRBV11-3 and TRBJ1-1; unclear D gene. The V gene lost 5 bases and the J gene lost 4 bases, with 8 bases spanning the gap. This CDR3 region has 12 residues. CDR1 is SGHNT, CDR2 YENEEA, per germline. The CDR3 reads CASSPGGTEAFF. CDR3 bases: TGTGCCAGCAGCCCTGGTGGCACTGAAGCTTTCTTT.

The genes are TRBV5-4 and TRBJ2-7; 9 bases are a match to TRBD2. CDR1 and CDR2 from the germline V gene are SGHNT and YYREEE (reference sequence). Trimming removed 4 bases from V and 3 bases from J; junction bases left unmatched: 5. The CDR3 consists of 14 residues. CDR3 nucleotide sequence: TGTGCCAGCAGCAGGACTAGCGAAAACTACGAGCAGTACTTC. Translation gives CASSRTSENYEQYF.

The chain employs TRBV29-1 and TRBJ2-5; D is unclear. Per the germline V gene, CDR1 is SQVTM and CDR2 is ANQGSEA. V was clipped by 7 bases and J by 2 bases, with 14 bases between them. This CDR3 has 13 amino acids. CDR3 in amino acids: CSARIHPQETQYF. In DNA, the CDR3 is TGCAGCGCCCGTATACACCCACAAGAGACCCAGTACTTC.

The chain joins TRBV2 to TRBJ2-5; 15 nucleotides agree with TRBD2. CDR1 is SNHLY and CDR2 is FYNNEI in the germline V gene. With V trimmed by 4 bases and J by 3 bases, 0 bases remained unmatched. The CDR3 contains 15 residues. The CDR3 loop is CASSGTSGGEETQYF. Here the CDR3 DNA reads TGTGCCAGCAGTGGGACTAGCGGGGGGGAAGAGACCCAGTACTTC. The full variable domain, its missing parts supplied by reference TRBV2 and TRBJ2-5, is EPEVTQTPSHQVTQMGQEVILRCVPISNHLYFYWYRQILGQKVEFLVSFYNNEISEKSEIFDDQFSVERPDGSNFTLKIRSTKLEDSAMYFCASSGTSGGEETQYFGPGTRLLVL.

The rearrangement uses TRBV30 and TRBJ1-2; D remains unclear. Germline lookup yields CDR1 GTSNPN and CDR2 SVGIG (reference sequence). The V and J ends lost 0 bases and 3 bases respectively, with 5 bases between them. The CDR3 runs 12 residues. The DNA of the CDR3 is TGTGCCTGGAGTGTAACAGACTATGGCTACACCTTC. The encoded protein is CAWSVTDYGYTF.

The rearrangement links TRBV29-1 to TRBJ2-2, with unresolved D. CDR3 size: 12 residues. V lost 2 bases to trimming and J lost 4 bases, with 5 bases between them. Germline-derived CDR1 and CDR2 are SQVTM and ANQGSEA. The DNA of the CDR3 is TGCAGCGTTGAAATCGGCACCGGGGAGCTGTTTTTT. It translates to CSVEIGTGELFF.

This clone was seen once. CDR3 nucleotide sequence: TGTGCCAGCTCACCAACCCAACAGATGACCGGGGAGCTGTTTTTT. Translated: CASSPTQQMTGELFF. This rearrangement joins TRBV18 to TRBJ2-2; D ambiguous. V was trimmed by 2 bases and J by 5 bases, leaving 12 bases between them. This CDR3 contains 15 residues. Germline CDR1 is KGHSH and CDR2 is LQKENI. Together with reference TRBV18 and TRBJ2-2, the CDR3 gives the full variable domain: NAGVMQNPRHLVRRRGQEARLRCSPMKGHSHVYWYRQLPEEGLKFMVYLQKENIIDESGMPKERFSAEFPKEGPSILRIQQVVRGDSAAYFCASSPTQQMTGELFFGEGSRLTVL.

The chain employs TRBV10-2 and TRBJ2-3; D uncertain. CDR1 WSHSY and CDR2 SAAADI come from the germline V gene. The CDR3 totals 14 residues. Trimming left V 4 bases short and J 1 base short, with 9 bases between. CDR3 region: CASSVGSGTDTQYF. The CDR3 DNA sequence: TGCGCCAGCAGTGTGGGGTCCGGCACAGATACGCAGTATTTT.

This clone was found once. The chain couples TRBV9 to TRBJ2-2; perhaps TRBD1 as D (6 bases). The length of the CDR3 is 16 residues. Trimming removed 0 bases at V and 1 base at J, with 10 bases between. Per germline, CDR1 SGDLS and CDR2 YYNGEE. CDR3 in amino acids: CASSVAVGQNTGELFF. DNA of the CDR3: TGTGCCAGCAGCGTAGCCGTGGGACAGAACACCGGGGAGCTGTTTTTT.

The chain links TRBV10-3 to TRBJ1-5; the D is unclear. Germline V gene sequence: CDR1 ENHRY, CDR2 SYGVKD. The CDR3 spans 13 residues. V lost 4 bases and J lost 5, with 9 bases in between. The DNA of the CDR3 is TGTGCCATCAGTGTTGGCAGTGATCAGCCCCAGCATTTT. This translates into CAISVGSDQPQHF.

J is TRBJ1-6 and V is TRBV6-1; D gene unclear. Trimming removed 3 bases from V and 6 bases from J, with 15 bases in between. This CDR3 contains 16 residues. Germline V lookup: CDR1 MNHNS, CDR2 SASEGT. The CDR3 is CASSEGGTWPNSPLHF. The CDR3 DNA follows: TGTGCCAGCAGTGAGGGCGGAACTTGGCCTAATTCACCCCTCCACTTT.

The V call is TRBV5-4, the J call TRBJ2-1, with a tentative D call TRBD1 (5 bases). Germline CDR1 is SGHNT and CDR2 is YYREEE (reference sequence). The ends were cut back, 0 bases at V and 2 bases at J, with 9 bases in the middle. The CDR3 is made up of 15 amino acids. CDR3 amino acids: CASSLGTGPYNEQFF. Written as DNA, the CDR3 is TGTGCCAGCAGCTTGGGCACAGGCCCCTACAATGAGCAGTTCTTC.